This T cell receptor (beta chain) derives from a study of molecular identifiers for immune sequencing clone quantification. Looked up from germline, CDR1 is MDHEN and CDR2 is SYDVKM. Trimming cost V 6 bases and J 7 bases, with 10 bases left between them. There are 12 residues in the CDR3. Using its own MiXCR run on the PCR reads, TCRdb lists one record per CDR3 protein. Found here are approximately 670,000 distinct CDR3 sequences, less than 20% of them singletons; the top ten hold roughly 0.9%. This clonotype occurred many times. This rearrangement joins TRBV28 to TRBJ2-4, with D perhaps TRBD1 (6 bases). Sequencing was done on a sample of naive CD8+ T cells from blood, with Jurkat cell RNA spiked in. Noted subset: FACS-sorted CD8+CD4-CCR7+CD45RA+ naive T cells. The sequence was obtained from a human donor in good health. Some libraries in this study had Jurkat cell RNA spiked in. The CDR3 here is CASSGQGNIQYF. As DNA, the CDR3 is TGTGCCAGCAGCGGGCAGGGGAACATTCAGTACTTC.